The 12 T cell receptor beta chains reported below all come from one sample, sequenced in a study of CD8 T cells in Susac syndrome (dated by TCRdb to the late 2010s). Library preparation used the immunoSEQ multiplex PCR assay. RNA was extracted using the RNeasy kit, and about 0.45 to 1 microgram was reverse transcribed with random hexamers. The public reads were reanalyzed by TCRdb: fastp trimming at Q25, MiXCR alignment, in-frame beta chains only. Duplicate CDR3 protein sequences are folded into a single record with the most common DNA and genes. For this sample there are about 110,000 distinct CDR3 sequences; approximately 93% appear just once. Of the sample, roughly 0.38% falls within the top ten clones. The sequenced sample consisted of CD8+ T cells from PBMCs. These receptors all come from a human donor with Susac syndrome.

This sequence joins TRBV6-2 or TRBV6-3 and TRBJ2-1, with a weak D call TRBD2 (5 bases). Deletions cut 2 bases from V and 0 bases from J, with 20 bases between. The CDR3 extends over 19 amino acids. Germline CDR1 and CDR2: MNHEY and SVGEGT. The CDR3 coding sequence is TGTGCCAGCAGTTACCGGGAAGGGATCGAAGAAAGCTCCTACAATGAGCAGTTCTTC. Translation gives CASSYREGIEESSYNEQFF.

The chain couples TRBV19 to TRBJ2-1, with D possibly TRBD2 on 6 matching bases. Germline V gives CDR1 LNHDA, CDR2 SQIVND (reference sequence). V was pared by 4 bases and J by 4 bases, with 11 bases between. The CDR3 spans 14 residues. Written as DNA, the CDR3 is TGTGCCAGTAGTACGGGACTTACTTACAATGAGCAGTTCTTC. Residues: CASSTGLTYNEQFF.

The chain has TRBV20-1 and TRBJ2-5; a weak D match, TRBD2 (7 bases). The CDR3 loop spans 12 amino acids. Germline values: CDR1 DFQATT, CDR2 SNEGSKA (reference sequence). The germline V and J ends were trimmed by 5 bases and 5 bases, with 12 bases remaining between them. The DNA for the CDR3 is TGCAGTGCTTTTGGGGGGGCGGAGACCCAGTACTTC. Its translation is CSAFGGAETQYF.

CDR3 coding DNA: TGTGCCAGCAGCCAGATCGGGCGTGAGCAGTTCTTC. Translation: CASSQIGREQFF. The rearrangement links TRBV9 to TRBJ2-1, with unresolved D. From germline, CDR1 is SGDLS and CDR2 YYNGEE. Trimming took off 4 bases at V and 9 bases at J, with 11 bases between the two ends. This CDR3 contains 12 residues.

The chain couples TRBV9 to TRBJ1-4; the D gene is possibly TRBD1 (5 bases). CDR1 SGDLS and CDR2 YYNGEE come from the germline V gene. The length of the CDR3 is 15 residues. V lost 9 bases and J lost 7, with 22 bases in between. This chain's CDR3 is CATPSWAGGGEKLFF. The CDR3 DNA reads TGTGCCACCCCAAGCTGGGCGGGGGGTGGTGAAAAACTGTTTTTT.

The chain recombines TRBV4-1 with TRBJ2-5; the match to TRBD2 covers 10 bases. Losses at the gene ends were 1 base for V and 6 bases for J; bases not matched to a gene: 8. Germline lookup yields CDR1 MGHRA and CDR2 YSYEKL. The length of the CDR3 is 16 residues. The CDR3 sequence is CASSQAGSGGIKTQYF. In nucleotides, the CDR3 is TGCGCCAGCAGCCAAGCGGGTAGCGGGGGGATTAAGACCCAGTACTTC.

The rearrangement links TRBV7-6 to TRBJ2-5; D is possibly TRBD1 (6 bases). V lost 6 bases to trimming and J lost 3 bases, with 11 bases between them. Germline values: CDR1 SGHVS, CDR2 FNYEAQ. CDR3 size: 13 residues. This chain's CDR3 is CASRIQGEETQYF. CDR3 in DNA: TGTGCCAGCAGAATACAGGGAGAAGAGACCCAGTACTTC.

The chain links TRBV13 to TRBJ2-1, with D perhaps matching TRBD1 (5 bases). Trimming shortened V by 4 bases and J by 10 bases, and 11 bases separated the two germline ends. CDR3 length: 12 amino acids. The germline V gene encodes CDR1 PRHDT and CDR2 FYEKMQ (reference sequence). CDR3 amino acids: CASSSTDREQFF. The DNA of the CDR3 is TGTGCCAGCAGCTCGACAGACCGGGAGCAGTTCTTC.

The chain is built from TRBV20-1 and TRBJ1-6; D unclear. V was clipped by 0 bases and J by 0 bases, with 9 bases between them. Per the germline V gene, CDR1 is DFQATT and CDR2 is SNEGSKA (reference sequence). The CDR3 is 16 amino acids. Here the CDR3 reads CSARDTASSYNSPLHF. CDR3 sequence (DNA): TGCAGTGCTAGAGATACCGCGAGCTCCTATAATTCACCCCTCCACTTT.

The chain is built from TRBV13 and TRBJ2-3; TRBD1 matches 9 bases. Germline CDR1 reads PRHDT; CDR2 reads FYEKMQ (reference sequence). V was pared by 3 bases and J by 3 bases, with 4 bases of the junction left unmatched. The CDR3 has 15 residues. In DNA form, the CDR3 reads TGTGCCAGCAGCTTCCGGGACAGGGCTACAGATACGCAGTATTTT. Its translation: CASSFRDRATDTQYF.

V and J are TRBV12-3 or TRBV12-4 and TRBJ1-4; D call uncertain. V dropped 5 bases and J dropped 0 bases, with 10 bases sitting between them. This CDR3 is 15 amino acids long. The CDR3 nucleotides read TGTGCCAGCAGTGTCTCAAGCGCAACTAATGAAAAACTGTTTTTT. It is translated as CASSVSSATNEKLFF.

The chain combines TRBV4-1 with TRBJ1-1; D ambiguous. Between the trimmed V and J ends, which lost 2 bases and 0 bases, there was a span of 7 bases. The CDR3 consists of 14 residues. Germline CDR1 reads MGHRA; CDR2 reads YSYEKL. The CDR3 sequence is CASSQQQMNTEAFF. CDR3 bases: TGCGCCAGCAGCCAACAGCAGATGAACACTGAAGCTTTCTTT.